The 10 T cell receptor beta chains below come from one sample, sequenced in a study of CXCR3-negative and CXCR3-positive naive CD8 T cells. Carrying UMI labels, the TRB cDNA libraries were prepared through 5' RACE. TCRdb reanalyzed the 5' RACE reads and collapses them to one entry per CDR3 protein, without DNA. The sample's table shows approximately 8,500 distinct CDR3 sequences. Material for sequencing was naive CXCR3- CD8+ T cells from blood. Indicated subset: CD45RO-CCR7+CD27+CD95- naive CD8+ T cells lacking CXCR3 (TNR3-). The source is a human donor in good health. Some clones in this sample may be carry-over from other donors' samples.

V is TRBV5-6 and J is TRBJ2-3. This CDR3 contains 17 residues. Looked up from germline, CDR1 is SGHDT and CDR2 is YYEEEE. The CDR3 is CASTNTVRFVGADTQYF.

V usage is TRBV5-1 and J usage is TRBJ2-1; TCRdb picks TRBD2, but there is no DNA to check that call. Germline V lookup: CDR1 SGHRS, CDR2 YFSETQ. The CDR3 runs 17 residues. The CDR3 sequence: CASSLWGLAGEYNEQFF.

CDR3 region: CASSQELASPYNEQFF. This chain uses TRBV4-2 with TRBJ2-1. The length of the CDR3 is 16 residues. Germline V gene sequence: CDR1 LGHNA, CDR2 YNFKEQ.

This chain joins TRBV20-1 and TRBJ2-7. CDR1 and CDR2 (germline): DFQATT, SNEGSKA (reference sequence). The CDR3 extends over 12 amino acids. The CDR3 sequence is CSARVPTGEQYF.

This clonotype ranks as medium-sized in terms of frequency. The CDR3 sequence: CSVEEGASGIYHEQFF. J is TRBJ2-1 and V is TRBV29-1; there is no DNA to check the TCRdb D call of TRBD2. CDR3 length: 16 amino acids. The germline CDR1 and CDR2 sequences are SQVTM and ANQGSEA.

The chain joins TRBV7-9 to TRBJ2-1; as DNA is missing, the TRBD1 call by TCRdb cannot be tested. CDR1 SEHNR and CDR2 FQNEAQ come from the germline V gene (reference sequence). There are 14 residues in the CDR3. Here the CDR3 reads CASRNGTARNEQFF.

The chain joins TRBV29-1 to TRBJ2-3; TCRdb calls TRBD2, which cannot be checked without DNA. CDR1 is SQVTM and CDR2 is ANQGSEA in the germline V gene. CDR3 size: 14 residues. CDR3 residues: CSVEPLVSTDTQYF.

By frequency, this clonotype is medium-sized. Here the CDR3 reads CASSLGGTGGETQYF. This sequence joins TRBV7-9 and TRBJ2-5; TCRdb lists TRBD1, though no DNA is available to test this call. This CDR3 region has 15 residues. Per the germline V gene, CDR1 is SEHNR and CDR2 is FQNEAQ (reference sequence). Variable domain in full (rest from reference TRBV7-9 and TRBJ2-5): DTGVSQNPRHKITKRGQNVTFRCDPISEHNRLYWYRQTLGQGPEFLTYFQNEAQLEKSRLLSDRFSAERPKGSFSTLEIQRTEQGDSAMYLCASSLGGTGGETQYFGPGTRLLVL.

This clonotype is deemed medium-sized by its frequency. The chain links TRBV9 to TRBJ2-1. Germline CDR1 is SGDLS and CDR2 is YYNGEE. The CDR3 totals 14 residues. The CDR3 is CASSVEATYNEQFF. Variable domain in full (rest from reference TRBV9 and TRBJ2-1): DSGVTQTPKHLITATGQRVTLRCSPRSGDLSVYWYQQSLDQGLQFLIQYYNGEERAKGNILERFSAQQFPDLHSELNLSSLELGDSALYFCASSVEATYNEQFFGPGTRLTVL.

This clonotype registers medium-sized by frequency. This chain connects TRBV4-3 to TRBJ1-5; absent DNA, TCRdb's TRBD1 call cannot be checked. This CDR3 is 15 amino acids long. Per germline, CDR1 LGHNA and CDR2 YSLEER. CDR3: CASSQDSGVDQPQHF.